This T cell receptor (beta chain) is drawn from a study of response to subunit inactivated influenza vaccine. TCRdb passed the RT-PCR reads through MiXCR, listing each CDR3 protein once. The profile shows about 700,000 distinct CDR3 sequences, around 14% of them singletons. V was cut by 5 bases and J by 5 bases, with 17 bases left in between. CDR1 is ENHRY and CDR2 is SYGVKD in the germline V gene. The CDR3 contains 15 residues. Study-wide results and caveats: Every seasonal influenza vaccination brings in few new T cells, the authors suggested.

Turning to this clonotype: Its antigen is not identified.

This sample comprised PBMCs from blood, obtained approximately 15 days before vaccination. The chain joins TRBV10-3 to TRBJ2-3; D might be TRBD2 (6 bases). This TCR was recovered from a middle-aged man who received an inactivated influenza vaccine. As DNA, the CDR3 is TGTGCCATCAGTCAACTAGCCGTGCAAGGAGATACGCAGTATTTT. Translation: CAISQLAVQGDTQYF.